Listed here are 14 T cell receptor beta chains from one sample, sequenced in a study of blood T cell repertoires in COVID-19. Libraries were prepared by immunoSEQ multiplex PCR; TCRdb keeps only in-frame clonotypes and omits some of them. The sample carries 200,000 to 300,000 clones, 80% to 90% recorded once. Sequenced: peripheral blood. These receptors were obtained from a woman in her thirties or forties with acute or convalescent COVID-19.

This clone has only one observation. The CDR3 here is CASSSRGSEQFF. The CDR3 nucleotides read TGTGCCAGCAGCTCCAGGGGTAGTGAGCAGTTCTTC. The chain is built from TRBV5-4 and TRBJ2-1, with a weak D call TRBD1 (6 bases). V lost 3 bases to trimming and J lost 9 bases, with 10 bases between them. Germline assignment: CDR1 SGHNT and CDR2 YYREEE (reference sequence). The CDR3 loop spans 12 amino acids. The whole variable domain, filled in from reference TRBV5-4 and TRBJ2-1, reads ETGVTQSPTHLIKTRGQQVTLRCSSQSGHNTVSWYQQALGQGPQFIFQYYREEENGRGNFPPRFSGLQFPNYSSELNVNALELDDSALYLCASSSRGSEQFFGPGTRLTVL.

Comment on this clone: This sample includes further DNA sequences coding for the same CDR3. The chain is built from TRBV2 and TRBJ1-5; TRBD1 is a possible D gene (6 bases). This CDR3 spans 15 amino acids. Trimming cost V 7 bases and J 6 bases, with 19 bases left between them. Germline loops: CDR1 SNHLY, CDR2 FYNNEI. The CDR3 DNA follows: TGTGCCAGCACAGCGGGGGGGGCGTGGGGTCAGCCCCAGCATTTT. It specifies CASTAGGAWGQPQHF.

Of note for this clone: This specimen includes other DNA sequences encoding the same CDR3. J is TRBJ1-4 and V is TRBV7-2; D gene uncertain. The CDR3 length is 15 residues. Trimming cost V 2 bases and J 0 bases, with 7 bases left between them. Germline lookup yields CDR1 SGHTA and CDR2 FQGNSA. CDR3 coding DNA: TGTGCCAGCAGCTTAAATCCCGCAACTAATGAAAAACTGTTTTTT. Translation gives CASSLNPATNEKLFF.

This chain joins TRBV5-1 and TRBJ2-5; TRBD2 aligns across 8 bases. V lost 5 bases, J lost 2 bases, and 5 bases stayed unmatched. There are 14 residues in the CDR3. Per the germline V gene, CDR1 is SGHRS and CDR2 is YFSETQ. CDR3 sequence: CASRTAGAQETQYF. CDR3 DNA sequence: TGCGCCAGCAGAACAGCGGGGGCTCAAGAGACCCAGTACTTC. Based on the CDR3 plus reference TRBV5-1 and TRBJ2-5, the full variable domain is KAGVTQTPRYLIKTRGQQVTLSCSPISGHRSVSWYQQTPGQGLQFLFEYFSETQRNKGNFPGRFSGRQFSNSRSEMNVSTLELGDSALYLCASRTAGAQETQYFGPGTRLLVL.

The V and J genes are TRBV6-5 and TRBJ1-5; D is perhaps TRBD1 (5 bases). Germline V CDR1 and CDR2: MNHEY, SVGAGI. The CDR3 totals 14 residues. The germline V and J ends were trimmed by 2 bases and 4 bases, with 9 bases remaining between them. The chain's CDR3 is CASSYKGRNQPQHF. The CDR3, as DNA: TGTGCCAGCAGTTACAAGGGGCGGAATCAGCCCCAGCATTTT.

This clone has a single count. The rearrangement links TRBV6-4 to TRBJ1-2; 8 nucleotides agree with TRBD1. This CDR3 is 13 amino acids long. The germline CDR1 and CDR2 sequences are MRHNA and SNTAGT. Trimming cost V 0 bases and J 6 bases; bases outside gene matches: 0. The CDR3 spells CASSDSTGDGYTF. The CDR3 DNA is TGTGCCAGCAGTGACTCGACAGGGGATGGCTACACCTTC.

The gene calls are TRBV21-1 and TRBJ1-1. TRBV21-1 is flagged as a pseudogene. CDR3 length: 16 amino acids. CDR3 residues: CASSKRGGSPNTEAFF. The CDR3 DNA is TGTGCCAGCAGCAAAAGGGGGGGCAGCCCGAACACTGAAGCTTTCTTT.

V gene TRBV29-1 combines with J gene TRBJ2-3, with unresolved D. In germline, CDR1 is SQVTM, CDR2 ANQGSEA. The V end was cut by 4 bases, the J end by 6 bases, with 11 bases between. The CDR3 consists of 12 residues. CDR3 protein: CSVVAVRDTQYF. DNA of the CDR3: TGCAGCGTTGTTGCGGTCCGGGATACGCAGTATTTT.

The chain combines TRBV5-1 with TRBJ1-1, with D maybe TRBD1 (5 bases). V was trimmed by 0 bases and J by 1 base, leaving 16 bases between them. The CDR3 is 17 residues long. The germline gives CDR1 SGHRS, CDR2 YFSETQ. CDR3 in DNA: TGCGCCAGCAGCTTGGCCTTGACGGGGGAGGCGAACACTGAAGCTTTCTTT. It is translated as CASSLALTGEANTEAFF.

In DNA, the CDR3 is TGTGCCAGCAGCCCCCGGGACAGGATGAACACTGAAGCTTTCTTT. Its translation is CASSPRDRMNTEAFF. This sequence joins TRBV7-8 and TRBJ1-1; TRBD1 matches 8 bases. The CDR3 loop spans 15 amino acids. J was trimmed by 0 bases and V by 5 bases; bases with no gene match: 5. CDR1 and CDR2 from the germline V gene are SGHVS and FQNEAQ.

V and J are TRBV7-3 and TRBJ2-5, with a weak D call TRBD2 (6 bases). Per germline, CDR1 SGHTA and CDR2 FQGTGA. The CDR3 has 14 amino acids. The ends were cut back, 5 bases at V and 2 bases at J, with 12 bases in the middle. CDR3: CASSPAGGQETQYF. Here the CDR3 DNA reads TGTGCCAGCAGCCCCGCTGGGGGGCAAGAGACCCAGTACTTC.

The rearrangement joins TRBV10-3 to TRBJ1-2; TRBD1 matches 8 bases. This CDR3 comprises 13 residues. CDR1 and CDR2 (germline): ENHRY, SYGVKD. The V gene end was trimmed by 7 bases and the J gene end by 2 bases; junction bases not matched to a gene: 3. CDR3: CAINGDRNYGYTF. The DNA for the CDR3 is TGTGCCATCAATGGGGACAGGAACTATGGCTACACCTTC.

This chain uses TRBV5-8 with TRBJ1-2; 12 bases map to TRBD1. The germline CDR1 and CDR2 sequences are SGHTS and YDEGEE. The CDR3 has 15 amino acids. The ends lost 0 bases at V and 8 bases at J; junction bases unmatched: 5. CDR3: CASSLGGQGAIGYTF. In DNA, the CDR3 is TGTGCCAGCAGCTTGGGGGGACAGGGGGCTATCGGCTACACCTTC.

The chain combines TRBV5-1 with TRBJ1-6; D ambiguous. The CDR3 contains 15 residues. The germline CDR1 and CDR2 sequences are SGHRS and YFSETQ. Trimming left V 4 bases short and J 7 bases short, with 15 bases between. CDR3 amino acids: CASSPTAGLNSPLHF. CDR3 DNA sequence: TGCGCCAGCAGCCCGACGGCAGGTCTGAATTCACCCCTCCACTTT.